This T cell receptor (beta chain) was retrieved from a study of blood T cell repertoires in COVID-19. The J segment lost 2 bases and the V segment lost 6 bases, leaving 1 base of the junction unmatched. This CDR3 region has 14 residues. Per the germline V gene, CDR1 is SGHTA and CDR2 is FQGNSA. In the original analysis: How many nucleated cells were present was estimated from reference gene primer amplification. The table came from immunoSEQ multiplex PCR; TCRdb's copy has only in-frame clones and leaves some out. Clonal size and the V and J genes are those of that table, whereas D and trimming came from the DNA. The table has a few hundred thousand clones, around 90% seen once.

Input material: peripheral blood. This receptor was taken from a man in his forties with acute or convalescent COVID-19. The J gene is TRBJ2-5, the V gene TRBV7-2; 12 bases are a match to TRBD2. CDR3 amino acids: CASSGLAGQETQYF. CDR3 nucleotide sequence: TGTGCCAGCAGTGGACTAGCGGGACAAGAGACCCAGTACTTC.